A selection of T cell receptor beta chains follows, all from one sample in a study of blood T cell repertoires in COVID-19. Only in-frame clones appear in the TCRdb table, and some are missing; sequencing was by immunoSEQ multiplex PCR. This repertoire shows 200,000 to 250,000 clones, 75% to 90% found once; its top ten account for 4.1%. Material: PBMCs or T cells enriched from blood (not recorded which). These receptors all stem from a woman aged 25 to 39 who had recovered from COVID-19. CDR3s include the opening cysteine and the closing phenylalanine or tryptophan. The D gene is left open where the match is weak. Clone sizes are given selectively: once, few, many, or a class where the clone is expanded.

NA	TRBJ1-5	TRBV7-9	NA	CASSSSGSQPQHF	TGTGCCAGCAGCTCTTCAGGGTCCCAGCCCCAGCATTTT
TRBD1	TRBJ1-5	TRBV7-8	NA	CASSPTGTGQPQHF	TGTGCCAGCAGCCCGACAGGGACGGGACAGCCCCAGCATTTT
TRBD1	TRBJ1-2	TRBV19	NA	CASGIDREDYGYTF	TGTGCCAGCGGAATCGACAGGGAGGACTATGGCTACACCTTC
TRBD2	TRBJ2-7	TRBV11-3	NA	CASTPRRVAGSYEQYF	TGTGCCAGCACCCCGCGGAGGGTAGCGGGGTCCTACGAGCAGTACTTC
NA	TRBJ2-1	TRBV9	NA	CASSVAPGSYNEQFF	TGTGCCAGCAGCGTAGCCCCAGGCTCCTACAATGAGCAGTTCTTC
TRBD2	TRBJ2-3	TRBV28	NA	CASSFLAGDGRAQYF	TGTGCCAGCAGTTTTCTAGCGGGAGATGGGAGGGCGCAGTATTTT
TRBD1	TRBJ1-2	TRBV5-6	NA	CASRPGGGLGYTF	TGTGCCAGCAGACCAGGAGGGGGCCTAGGCTACACCTTC
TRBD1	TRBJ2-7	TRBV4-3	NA	CASSQEWRRTGLSYEQYF	TGCGCCAGCAGCCAAGAGTGGCGGAGGACAGGGCTTTCCTACGAGCAGTACTTC
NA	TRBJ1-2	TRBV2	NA	CASRREGRGRVNGYTF	TGTGCCAGCAGAAGGGAGGGCCGAGGAAGGGTAAATGGCTACACCTTC
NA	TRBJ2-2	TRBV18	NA	CASSSTTYGGELFF	TGTGCCAGCTCATCTACCACCTATGGCGGGGAGCTGTTTTTT
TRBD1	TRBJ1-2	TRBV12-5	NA	CASGLVRDRVYYGYTF	TGTGCTAGTGGTTTGGTCCGGGACAGGGTGTACTATGGCTACACCTTC
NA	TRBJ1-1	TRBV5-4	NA	CASSLLPASGTEAFF	TGTGCCAGCAGCTTGTTACCGGCCTCGGGCACTGAAGCTTTCTTT
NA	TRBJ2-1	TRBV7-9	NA	CASSSSTGTRNEQFF	TGTGCCAGCAGCTCATCGACAGGGACTAGGAATGAGCAGTTCTTC
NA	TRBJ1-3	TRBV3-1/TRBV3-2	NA	CASSLQSTGIIGNTIYF	TGTGCCAGCAGCCTACAATCCACAGGCATTATTGGAAACACCATATATTTT
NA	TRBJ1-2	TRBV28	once	CASSFFTGIYGYTF	TGTGCCAGCAGTTTTTTTACAGGGATCTATGGCTACACCTTC
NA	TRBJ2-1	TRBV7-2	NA	CASSLVNRDYNEQFF	TGTGCCAGCAGCTTAGTGAACAGGGACTACAATGAGCAGTTCTTC
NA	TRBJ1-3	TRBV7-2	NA	CASAAGGGGFGGNTIYF	TGTGCCAGCGCAGCCGGGGGGGGCGGGTTTGGTGGAAACACCATATATTTT
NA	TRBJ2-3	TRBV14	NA	CASRMGGPGDTQYF	TGTGCCAGCAGGATGGGGGGGCCCGGAGATACGCAGTATTTT
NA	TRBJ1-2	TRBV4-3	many	CASSQDPWAGDGYTF	TGCGCCAGCAGCCAAGATCCCTGGGCAGGGGATGGCTACACCTTC
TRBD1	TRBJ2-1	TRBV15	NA	CATSRGIGQGANNEQFF	TGTGCCACCAGCAGAGGGATTGGACAGGGGGCCAACAATGAGCAGTTCTTC
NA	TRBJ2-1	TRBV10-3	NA	CAILGGHNEQFF	TGTGCCATCCTCGGAGGACACAATGAGCAGTTCTTC
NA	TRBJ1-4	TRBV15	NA	CATSRETGYGEKLFF	TGTGCCACCAGCAGAGAAACAGGGTATGGCGAAAAACTGTTTTTT
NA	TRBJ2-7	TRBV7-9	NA	CASSHSYEQYF	TGTGCCAGCAGCCATAGCTACGAGCAGTACTTC
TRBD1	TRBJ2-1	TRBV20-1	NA	CSASLGATGGSYNEQFF	TGCAGTGCTAGTCTGGGCGCGACAGGGGGATCCTACAATGAGCAGTTCTTC
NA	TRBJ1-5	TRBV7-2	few	CASSFGGINQPQHF	TGTGCCAGCAGCTTCGGGGGTATTAATCAGCCCCAGCATTTT
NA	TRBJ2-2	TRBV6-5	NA	CASSWREGTGELFF	TGTGCCAGCAGTTGGAGGGAAGGTACCGGGGAGCTGTTTTTT
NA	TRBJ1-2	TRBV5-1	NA	CASSPETGYYGYTF	TGCGCCAGCAGCCCTGAGACAGGCTACTATGGCTACACCTTC
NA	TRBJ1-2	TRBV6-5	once	CAIWGVGYGYTF	TGTGCCATCTGGGGGGTGGGGTATGGCTACACCTTC
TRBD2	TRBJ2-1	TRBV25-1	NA	CASSAGGSSGYNEQFF	TGTGCCAGCAGCGCGGGGGGGAGCTCCGGCTACAATGAGCAGTTCTTC
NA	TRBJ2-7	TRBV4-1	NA	CASSPRGRAYEQYF	TGCGCCAGCAGCCCTCGTGGGCGGGCCTACGAGCAGTACTTC
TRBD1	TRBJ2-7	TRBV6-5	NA	CASKSGQGAGEQYF	TGTGCCAGCAAGTCGGGACAGGGGGCGGGCGAGCAGTACTTC
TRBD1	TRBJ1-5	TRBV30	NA	CAWSGTGGNQPQHF	TGTGCCTGGAGCGGGACAGGGGGCAATCAGCCCCAGCATTTT
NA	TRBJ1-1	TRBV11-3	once	CASSYSEPRGNTEAFF	TGTGCCAGCAGCTACTCAGAACCCCGGGGGAACACTGAAGCTTTCTTT
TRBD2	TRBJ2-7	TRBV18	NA	CASVPSGQSYEQYF	TGTGCCAGCGTTCCTAGCGGGCAGTCCTACGAGCAGTACTTC
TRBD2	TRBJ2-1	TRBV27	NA	CASTKTSESSYNEQFF	TGTGCCAGCACCAAGACTAGCGAAAGCTCCTACAATGAGCAGTTCTTC
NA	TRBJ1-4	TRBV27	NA	CASSLKGISGKLFF	TGTGCCAGCAGCCTAAAGGGCATTTCGGGGAAACTGTTTTTT
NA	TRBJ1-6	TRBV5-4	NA	CASSANGGGQRNSPLHF	TGTGCCAGCAGCGCAAATGGGGGCGGACAGAGAAATTCACCCCTCCACTTT
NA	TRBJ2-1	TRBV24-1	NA	CATSGTDYRSYNEQFF	TGTGCCACCAGTGGGACGGACTACCGCTCCTACAATGAGCAGTTCTTC
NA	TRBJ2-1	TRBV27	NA	CASSLHGRVNEQFF	TGTGCCAGCAGTTTACATGGCAGGGTCAATGAGCAGTTCTTC
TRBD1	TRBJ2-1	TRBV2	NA	CATSLGQGALDEQFF	TGTGCCACCTCCCTGGGGCAGGGGGCGTTGGATGAGCAGTTCTTC
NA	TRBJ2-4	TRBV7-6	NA	CASSLGRGADIQYF	TGTGCCAGCAGCTTAGGTAGAGGTGCAGACATTCAGTACTTC
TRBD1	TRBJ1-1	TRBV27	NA	CASSPSGTGPNTEAFF	TGTGCCAGCAGCCCTTCCGGGACAGGACCGAACACTGAAGCTTTCTTT
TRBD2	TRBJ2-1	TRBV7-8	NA	CASSQAPSGLAGGSSYNEQFF	TGTGCCAGCAGTCAAGCCCCCTCCGGACTAGCGGGAGGTTCCTCCTACAATGAGCAGTTCTTC
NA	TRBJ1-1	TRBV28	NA	CASRKTGNTEAFF	TGTGCCAGCAGAAAGACAGGGAACACTGAAGCTTTCTTT
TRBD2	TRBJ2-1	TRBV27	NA	CASRPGTSVAYNEQFF	TGTGCCAGCAGACCCGGGACTAGCGTAGCCTACAATGAGCAGTTCTTC
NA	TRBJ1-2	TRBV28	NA	CASRLTGEYGYTF	TGTGCCAGCAGACTGACAGGCGAGTATGGCTACACCTTC
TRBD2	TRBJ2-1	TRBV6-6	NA	CASSPDSGGWYEQFF	TGTGCCAGCAGTCCAGATAGCGGGGGGTGGTATGAGCAGTTCTTC
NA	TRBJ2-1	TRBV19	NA	CASSRLSSYNEQFF	TGTGCCAGTAGTAGGTTGAGCTCCTACAATGAGCAGTTCTTC
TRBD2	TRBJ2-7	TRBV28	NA	CASSWGTSGSSYEQYF	TGTGCCAGCAGCTGGGGGACTAGCGGAAGCTCCTACGAGCAGTACTTC
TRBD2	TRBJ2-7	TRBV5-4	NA	CASSPSGRAFEQYF	TGTGCCAGCAGCCCTAGCGGGAGGGCCTTCGAGCAGTACTTC
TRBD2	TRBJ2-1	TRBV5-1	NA	CASSGRLASNNEQFF	TGCGCCAGCAGCGGGAGACTAGCGAGCAACAATGAGCAGTTCTTC
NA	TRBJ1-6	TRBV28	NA	CVVSGIFGSPLHF	TGTGTGGTGTCGGGGATATTCGGGTCACCCCTCCACTTT
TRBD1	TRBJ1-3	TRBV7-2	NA	CASSLSGTGYSGNTIYF	TGTGCCAGCAGCTTAAGCGGGACAGGATATTCTGGAAACACCATATATTTT
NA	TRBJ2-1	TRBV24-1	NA	CATSDLLQGSEQFF	TGTGCCACCAGTGATTTGCTACAGGGTAGTGAGCAGTTCTTC
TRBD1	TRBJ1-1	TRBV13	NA	CASSSKGDRVRSYDTEAFF	TGTGCCAGCAGCTCAAAGGGGGACAGGGTAAGGTCGTACGACACTGAAGCTTTCTTT
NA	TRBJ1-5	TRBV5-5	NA	CASSLGQSNQPQHF	TGTGCCAGCAGCTTGGGACAGAGCAATCAGCCCCAGCATTTT
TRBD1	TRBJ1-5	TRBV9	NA	CASGRGQNSNQPQHF	TGTGCCAGCGGGCGGGGACAGAATAGCAATCAGCCCCAGCATTTT
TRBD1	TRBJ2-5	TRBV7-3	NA	CASSLTARTGEETQYF	TGTGCCAGCAGCTTAACAGCCCGGACAGGGGAGGAGACCCAGTACTTC
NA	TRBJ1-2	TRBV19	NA	CASSIDRGSRGYGYTF	TGTGCCAGTAGTATAGATCGAGGCAGCCGCGGCTATGGCTACACCTTC